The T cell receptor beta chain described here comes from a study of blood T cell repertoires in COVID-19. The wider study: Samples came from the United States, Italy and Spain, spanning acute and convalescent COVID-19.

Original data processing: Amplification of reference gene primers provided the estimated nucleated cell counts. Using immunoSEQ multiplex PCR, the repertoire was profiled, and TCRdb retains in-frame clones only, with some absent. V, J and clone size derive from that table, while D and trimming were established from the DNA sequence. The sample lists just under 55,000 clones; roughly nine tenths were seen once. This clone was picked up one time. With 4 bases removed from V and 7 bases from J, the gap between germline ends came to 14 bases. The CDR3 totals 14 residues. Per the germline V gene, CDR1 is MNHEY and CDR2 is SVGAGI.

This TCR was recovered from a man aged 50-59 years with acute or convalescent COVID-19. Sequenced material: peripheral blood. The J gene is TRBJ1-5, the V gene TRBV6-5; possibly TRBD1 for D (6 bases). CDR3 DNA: TGTGCCAGCAGTTTGCGGGGGCAAGGACAGCCCCAGCATTTT. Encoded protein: CASSLRGQGQPQHF.